The TCR beta chain under discussion was sequenced for a study of vaccination effects on CD4 cells after COVID-19. Comment on this clone: Its specificity is unknown.

Ahead of sequencing, the ViraFEST assay grew antigen-specific CD4+ T cells using viral peptide pools. Following culture for under 12 days, CD4+ T cells were isolated. All participants had two doses of either the BNT162b2 or mRNA-1273 vaccine. The repertoire was sequenced with immunoSEQ multiplex PCR; TCRdb's copy has only in-frame clones and lacks some. Here the sample spans 9,500 to 15,000 clones, over 60% being singletons. The clonotype originates from a human donor who received a COVID-19 vaccine. The source was CD4+ T cells from PBMCs cultured with SARS-CoV-2 spike peptides, collected after COVID-19 vaccination.

The CDR3 nucleotides are TGTGCCAGCAGGTCCGGGGGGGATGAAAAACTGTTTTTT. This codes for CASRSGGDEKLFF. The chain recombines TRBV12-3 or TRBV12-4 with TRBJ1-4; D possibly corresponds to TRBD1 (5 bases). The CDR3 has 13 amino acids. Trimming cost V 6 bases and J 6 bases, with 11 bases left between them.